This T cell receptor beta chain appears in the sequencing data of a study of blood T cell repertoires in COVID-19. Study-wide background: PBMCs, B-cell-depleted T cells, or T cells were the source of the cDNA or gDNA that made up the material.

There are 15 residues in the CDR3. CDR1 SGHAT and CDR2 FQNNGV come from the germline V gene. V lost 7 bases and J lost 0, with 12 bases in between. Sequencing used immunoSEQ multiplex PCR; TCRdb keeps in-frame clones, though not all of them. This repertoire shows roughly 200,000 clones, around nine tenths found once; its top ten account for approximately 6.7%. The chain employs TRBV11-2 and TRBJ2-2; perhaps TRBD1 as D (6 bases). The source is a man aged 35-49 years with acute or convalescent COVID-19. Sequencing was carried out using peripheral blood. The CDR3 sequence: CASILQGSNTGELFF. The CDR3 nucleotides are TGTGCCAGCATCCTACAGGGCTCGAACACCGGGGAGCTGTTTTTT.